This entry is about one T cell receptor (beta chain). Assay: immunoSEQ multiplex PCR; the TCRdb copy retains only in-frame clones and omits some. The data hold 250,000 to 400,000 clones, with 70% to 90% observed a single time. These data originate in a study of blood T cell repertoires in COVID-19. Study summary: Whether acute or convalescent, the COVID-19 samples came from the United States, Italy and Spain. PBMCs, B-cell-depleted T cells, or T cells were the source of the cDNA or gDNA that made up the material.

Trimming shortened V by 4 bases and J by 5 bases, and 10 bases separated the two germline ends. From germline, CDR1 is MRHNA and CDR2 SNTAGT. The CDR3 loop spans 13 amino acids. Seattle patient enrollment occurred during active infection, with longitudinal follow-up thereafter. Sequencing was performed on peripheral blood. The chain recombines TRBV6-4 with TRBJ2-3, with D tentatively TRBD2 (5 bases). The receptor's source is a woman in her 30s with COVID-19, enrolled during active disease. In nucleotides, the CDR3 is TGTGCCAGCAGTGCCCGACGGGGAGATACGCAGTATTTT. Its protein product is CASSARRGDTQYF.